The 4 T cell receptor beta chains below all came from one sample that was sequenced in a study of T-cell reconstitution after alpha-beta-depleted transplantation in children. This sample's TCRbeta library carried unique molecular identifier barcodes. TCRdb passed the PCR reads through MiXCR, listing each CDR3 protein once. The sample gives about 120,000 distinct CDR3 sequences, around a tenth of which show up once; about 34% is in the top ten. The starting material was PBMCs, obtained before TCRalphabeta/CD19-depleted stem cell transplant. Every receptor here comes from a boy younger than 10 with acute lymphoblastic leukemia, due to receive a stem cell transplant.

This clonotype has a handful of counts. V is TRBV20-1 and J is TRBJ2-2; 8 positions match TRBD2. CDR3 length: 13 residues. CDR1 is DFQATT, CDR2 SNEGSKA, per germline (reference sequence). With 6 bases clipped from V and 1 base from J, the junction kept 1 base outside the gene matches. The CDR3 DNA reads TGCAGTGCAAGCGGGGGGAACACCGGGGAGCTGTTTTTT. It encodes CSASGGNTGELFF.

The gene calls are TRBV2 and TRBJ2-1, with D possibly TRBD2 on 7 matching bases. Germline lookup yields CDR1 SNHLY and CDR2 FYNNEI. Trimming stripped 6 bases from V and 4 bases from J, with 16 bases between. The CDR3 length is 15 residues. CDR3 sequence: CASRGIGGRYNEQFF. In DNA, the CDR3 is TGTGCCAGCAGAGGAATCGGGGGGCGATACAATGAGCAGTTCTTC.

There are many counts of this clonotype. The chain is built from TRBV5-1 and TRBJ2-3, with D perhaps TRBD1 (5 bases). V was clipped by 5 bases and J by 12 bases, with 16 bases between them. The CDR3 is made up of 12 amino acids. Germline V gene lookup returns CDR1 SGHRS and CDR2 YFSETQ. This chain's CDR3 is CASSSSTVGQYF. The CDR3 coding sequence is TGCGCCAGCAGTTCGTCGACAGTAGGCCAGTATTTT.

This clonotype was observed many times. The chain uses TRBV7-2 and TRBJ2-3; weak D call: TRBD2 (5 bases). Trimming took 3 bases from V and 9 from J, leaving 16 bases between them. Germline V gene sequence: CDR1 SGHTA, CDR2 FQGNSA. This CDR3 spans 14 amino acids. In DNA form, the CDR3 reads TGTGCCAGCAGCTTGGAGCAGCTTCCGGGGACGCAGTATTTT. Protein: CASSLEQLPGTQYF.